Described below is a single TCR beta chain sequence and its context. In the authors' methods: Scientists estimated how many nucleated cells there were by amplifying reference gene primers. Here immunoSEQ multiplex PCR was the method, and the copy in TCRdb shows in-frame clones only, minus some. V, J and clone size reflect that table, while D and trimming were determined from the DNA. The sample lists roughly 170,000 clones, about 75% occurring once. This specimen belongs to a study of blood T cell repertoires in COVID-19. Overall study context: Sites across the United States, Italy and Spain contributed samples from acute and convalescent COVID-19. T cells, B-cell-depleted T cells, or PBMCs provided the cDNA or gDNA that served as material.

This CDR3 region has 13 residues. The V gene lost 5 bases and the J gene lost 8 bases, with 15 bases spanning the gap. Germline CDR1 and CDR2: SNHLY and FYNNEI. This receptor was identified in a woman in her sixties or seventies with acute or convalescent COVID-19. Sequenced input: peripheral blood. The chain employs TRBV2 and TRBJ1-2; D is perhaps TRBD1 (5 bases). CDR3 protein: CASSFDRLGGYTF. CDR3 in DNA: TGTGCCAGCAGTTTTGACAGACTTGGAGGCTACACCTTC. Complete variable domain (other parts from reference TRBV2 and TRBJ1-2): EPEVTQTPSHQVTQMGQEVILRCVPISNHLYFYWYRQILGQKVEFLVSFYNNEISEKSEIFDDQFSVERPDGSNFTLKIRSTKLEDSAMYFCASSFDRLGGYTFGSGTRLTVV.